This TCR beta chain was observed in a study of cytomegalovirus exposure and HLA in healthy donors (dated by TCRdb to 2016 to 2017). In terms of the full investigation: According to a later analysis, the roughly 120 validation repertoires were produced on the same platform as the approximately 690 repertoires of the first cohort. High-throughput TCR immunosequencing, statistical association of individual TCRs with disease status, and machine learning were combined to predict cytomegalovirus infection status. The study was designed to test whether signatures of past pathogen exposure could be identified by cataloging public T cell receptors. In addition to the first cohort of roughly 700 subjects, a separate validation cohort of 120 different subjects was used.

The donors belonged to the validation cohort of over a hundred subjects, which was separate from the roughly 670-subject first cohort. With regard to this clone: Its target antigen remains unknown. No much larger clonotype is one base removed from it; base qualities were not supplied.

What the study reported, not specific to this receptor: The study listed 150 to 200 TCR beta chains as associated with cytomegalovirus. The classifier was reported to diagnose cytomegalovirus status with high specificity and sensitivity in both the original and validation cohorts. Most TCR sequences were seen in very few donors, while some public TCRs were found in many individuals. Subsequent analysis determined that TCRs grouped into clusters in the first cohort also showed a tendency toward co-occurrence across the 120 validation repertoires, and approximately 94% of cluster scores exceeded 0. It was suggested by the authors that the approach could potentially be generalized to other disease states and immunological phenotypes. A few of the identified cytomegalovirus-associated TCR beta chains were confirmed in vitro to be specific for cytomegalovirus antigens. A later analysis lacked HLA typing for the validation cohort, so it scored co-occurrence in that cohort across all 110 or so repertoires.

V is clipped by 4 bases and J by 5 bases, and the sequence between their germline boundaries is 9 bases long. Including cysteine and phenylalanine, the CDR3 has 13 amino acids. Left in the record is the CDR3 DNA by itself, 39 bases read in frame from the first base. CDR1 LNHNV and CDR2 YYDKDF are derived from the germline V gene (reference sequence). Preparation of the library involved the immunoSEQ multiplex PCR assay. The study's own analysis went as follows. A statistical classification framework was built to diagnose cytomegalovirus status from the catalog of TCR beta chain sequences. TCRdb took this table from immuneACCESS and kept in-frame rearrangements with V and J called. Such tables lack part of the clones; where checked against another copy, unresolved V genes explain under half of the gap, and the rest is unexplained. V, J and clone size were drawn from that table, and D and trimming were deduced from the DNA. The sample records 200,000 to 250,000 clones, roughly 83% of which are singletons. Of the sample, over 13% is held by the ten largest clones.

This receptor was taken from a woman under 40 in good health and CMV-seropositive. The rearrangement combines TRBV15 with TRBJ2-1; the D gene assignment is ambiguous. The sample was PBMCs. The CDR3 protein: CATSNRKHNEQFF. The nucleotide sequence is given as TGTGCCACCAGCAATAGAAAACACAATGAGCAGTTCTTC.